This record covers a single TCR beta chain. This sample is drawn from a study of patients and donors after allogeneic stem cell transplantation. TCRdb independently ran MiXCR on the RT-PCR reads; one entry per CDR3 protein. The table has 70,000 or so distinct CDR3 sequences, around 27% seen once; the top ten hold around 27%. The CDR3 consists of 16 residues. Trimming pared 0 bases from V and 1 base from J, leaving 13 bases between. The germline V gene encodes CDR1 ENHRY and CDR2 SYGVKD. The clonotype was recovered from a human donor who was either an allogeneic HSCT recipient or a stem cell or donor lymphocyte infusion donor (not recorded which). It is not recorded whose cells these are; they may come from a transplant donor. The rearrangement links TRBV10-3 to TRBJ2-7; D unresolved. Specimen: blood, either unsorted or a sorted T cell fraction (not recorded which). In nucleotides, the CDR3 is TGTGCCATCAGTGAGTCCGCGGACGGACCTTCCTACGAGCAGTACTTC. Translated, it gives CAISESADGPSYEQYF.